This T cell receptor (beta chain) appears in the sequencing data of a study of shared clonotypes between healthy human individuals. Unsorted samples used roughly 90 million PBMCs for genomic DNA. Whole-study findings and limits: Blood was the sole source, and tissue repertoires probably differ.

Deep-level running was used for the assay. The material for each subset, its genomic DNA, was split evenly across several immunoSEQ plates. Clones were sequenced by immunoSEQ multiplex PCR, and TCRdb holds only the in-frame ones, with some missing. This sample has around 510,000 clones; roughly four fifths occur once, and the top ten carry 12%. On this clone itself: Its specificity is unknown.

Sequencing used PBMCs. This TCR was sampled from a woman in her thirties or forties in good health. Some clones in this sample may be carry-over from other donors' samples.

The CDR3: CASSERATSFHEQYF. The CDR3 DNA follows: TGCGCCAGCAGCGAGCGGGCGACCTCCTTCCACGAGCAGTACTTC. This rearrangement joins TRBV4-3 to TRBJ2-7; TRBD2 is a possible D gene (6 bases). Germline V lookup: CDR1 LGHNA, CDR2 YSLEER. The CDR3 loop spans 15 amino acids. Trimming stripped 5 bases from V and 5 bases from J, with 19 bases between.